The 14 T cell receptor beta chains below come from one sample, sequenced in a study of T-cell reconstitution after alpha-beta-depleted transplantation in children. Unique molecular identifiers were incorporated into the prepared TCRbeta library. From the PCR reads, TCRdb called clonotypes with MiXCR, one entry per CDR3 protein. The sample holds some 300,000 distinct CDR3 sequences; roughly a tenth are singletons and the top ten take roughly 7%. Here the sequenced sample was PBMCs, taken before TCRalphabeta/CD19-depleted stem cell transplant. The receptors originated from a boy under two years old with acute myeloid leukemia, due to receive a stem cell transplant.

In regard to this clonotype: One base away lies a much larger clone, so this may be a sequencing read error. This chain connects TRBV20-1 to TRBJ2-1; no firm D call. CDR1 and CDR2 (germline): DFQATT, SNEGSKA (reference sequence). The CDR3 runs 12 residues. CDR3 residues: CRAQIRGYEQFF. DNA of the CDR3: TGCAGAGCTCAGATCCGAGGTTATGAGCAGTTCTTC.

The sample holds many counts of this clonotype. This chain uses TRBV11-2 with TRBJ2-3, with 10 nucleotides matching TRBD1. CDR1 and CDR2 from the germline V gene are SGHAT and FQNNGV. The trim removed 5 bases at V and 1 base at J, leaving 6 bases unmatched. The CDR3 is 16 residues long. DNA for the CDR3: TGTGCCAGCAGCCGTCCGACAGGGGGCGGCACAGATACGCAGTATTTT. The encoded protein is CASSRPTGGGTDTQYF. Full variable domain (outside the CDR3, taken from reference TRBV11-2 and TRBJ2-3): EAGVAQSPRYKIIEKRQSVAFWCNPISGHATLYWYQQILGQGPKLLIQFQNNGVVDDSQLPKDRFSAERLKGVDSTLKIQPAKLEDSAVYLCASSRPTGGGTDTQYFGPGTRLTVL.

This clonotype has at least ten counts. V is TRBV5-1 and J is TRBJ2-3; 9 positions agree with TRBD2. V trimming: 0 bases; J trimming: 8 bases; junction bases outside the gene matches: 10. From germline, CDR1 is SGHRS and CDR2 YFSETQ. This CDR3 region has 16 residues. Here the CDR3 DNA reads TGCGCCAGCAGCTTGGGAGATGGGACTAGCAGCCGTACGCAGTATTTT. It translates to CASSLGDGTSSRTQYF.

Concerning this clonotype itself: This may arise from a read error, as a much more abundant clone is one base away. V gene TRBV6-5 combines with J gene TRBJ2-7; D may be TRBD1 (5 bases). Between the trimmed V and J ends, which lost 2 bases and 10 bases, there was a span of 27 bases. Per the germline V gene, CDR1 is MNHEY and CDR2 is SVGAGI. CDR3 length equals 17 residues. The CDR3 region is CASSYVPHRSQNADQYF. The CDR3, as DNA: TGTGCCAGCAGTTACGTTCCGCACAGGAGCCAAAATGCCGACCAGTACTTC.

Many counts were recorded for this clonotype. The V and J genes are TRBV7-3 and TRBJ2-2, with D tentatively TRBD1 or TRBD2 (6 bases each). The CDR3 has 15 residues. Germline loops: CDR1 SGHTA, CDR2 FQGTGA. The ends were cut back, 5 bases at V and 7 bases at J, with 17 bases in the middle. The CDR3 sequence: CASSPGAGGSGELFF. CDR3 DNA sequence: TGTGCCAGCAGCCCAGGGGCCGGGGGTAGCGGGGAGCTGTTTTTT.

This clonotype appeared many times. Here the CDR3 reads CASSQDRTSKDEQYF. For the CDR3, the DNA is TGCGCCAGCAGCCAAGACCGGACTAGTAAGGACGAGCAGTACTTC. The V gene is TRBV4-3, the J gene TRBJ2-7; 7 nucleotides match TRBD2. CDR1 and CDR2 from the germline V gene are LGHNA and YSLEER. Trimming cost V 0 bases and J 5 bases; bases outside gene matches: 7. This CDR3 is 15 amino acids long.

The chain links TRBV30 to TRBJ1-2; D remains ambiguous. The CDR3 runs 11 residues. Germline lookup yields CDR1 GTSNPN and CDR2 SVGIG (reference sequence). The ends were cut back, 4 bases at V and 2 bases at J, with 5 bases in the middle. The CDR3, as DNA: TGTGCCTGGATGATAAACTATGGCTACACCTTC. Translation: CAWMINYGYTF.

This clonotype was seen at least ten times. J is TRBJ1-4 and V is TRBV4-3, with D perhaps TRBD1 (5 bases). Germline V gives CDR1 LGHNA, CDR2 YSLEER. CDR3 length equals 15 residues. Trimming took off 1 base at V and 8 bases at J, with 14 bases between the two ends. Here the CDR3 reads CASSQASQGYEKLFF. The CDR3 bases are TGCGCCAGCAGCCAAGCCAGCCAGGGTTACGAAAAACTGTTTTTT.

This clonotype was seen repeatedly, ten times or more. The rearrangement links TRBV7-2 to TRBJ1-3; the D is unclear. Trimming shortened V by 7 bases and J by 7 bases, and 11 bases separated the two germline ends. Germline loops: CDR1 SGHTA, CDR2 FQGNSA. The CDR3 is 12 amino acids. CDR3 sequence: CASTDLGNTIYF. The CDR3 DNA reads TGTGCCAGCACCGACCTGGGGAACACCATATATTTT.

This clonotype was detected ten times or more. CDR3 sequence reads: CASSFSWTGELFF. For the CDR3, the DNA is TGTGCCAGCAGTTTTAGCTGGACCGGGGAGCTGTTTTTT. The V call is TRBV12-3 or TRBV12-4, the J call TRBJ2-2; unclear D gene. Trimming took off 3 bases at V and 5 bases at J, with 7 bases between the two ends. This CDR3 has 13 amino acids.

This chain uses TRBV4-1 with TRBJ2-2; D is possibly TRBD1 (5 bases). Germline CDR1 and CDR2: MGHRA and YSYEKL. V dropped 0 bases and J dropped 7 bases, with 9 bases sitting between them. The CDR3 loop spans 14 amino acids. CDR3 in amino acids: CASSQDLRGGELFF. The CDR3 DNA follows: TGCGCCAGCAGCCAAGATCTTAGGGGCGGGGAGCTGTTTTTT.

This clonotype was counted only a few times. The chain joins TRBV7-9 to TRBJ2-5, with D uncertain. The V end was cut by 5 bases, the J end by 0 bases, with 13 bases between. CDR3 length: 15 residues. Germline V gene sequence: CDR1 SEHNR, CDR2 FQNEAQ (reference sequence). The CDR3 region has the DNA TGTGCCAGCAGCCCATCAGGAACAGACCAAGAGACCCAGTACTTC. Translation gives CASSPSGTDQETQYF.

A few counts support this clonotype. The J gene is TRBJ2-7, the V gene TRBV18; D is unresolved. Germline V CDR1 and CDR2: KGHSH, LQKENI. This CDR3 region has 13 residues. V lost 2 bases to trimming and J lost 5 bases, with 10 bases between them. The CDR3 here is CASSPVTPDEQYF. CDR3 nucleotide sequence: TGTGCCAGCTCACCAGTGACCCCCGACGAGCAGTACTTC.

This clonotype was counted ten times or more. V gene TRBV10-3 combines with J gene TRBJ1-1; D remains ambiguous. V lost 3 bases to trimming and J lost 1 base, with 6 bases between them. Germline CDR1 ENHRY, CDR2 SYGVKD. The length of the CDR3 is 13 residues. The CDR3 is CAISEGQNTEAFF. The CDR3 region has the DNA TGTGCCATCAGTGAAGGGCAGAACACTGAAGCTTTCTTT.